The clone carrying this TCR beta chain was observed many times. Its antigen remains unidentified. The CDR3 extends 3 residues past the end of the read, so its final part is completed from the germline J gene. Control and CVID samples contributed equal amounts of genomic DNA. Data came from immunoSEQ multiplex PCR; TCRdb stores just in-frame clones and leaves some out. There are fewer than 70,000 clones in the sample, none observed a single time. This record comes from a study of T cell clonality in common variable immunodeficiency. Study-wide results and limits: Patient heterogeneity in the CVID cohort limited correlations between repertoire features and clinical complications. Common variable immunodeficiency TCR beta sequences reportedly had fewer deletions and N-nucleotide insertions. T cell subpopulation sequencing would be needed to explain CVID clonality.

V was cut by 6 bases and J by 8 bases, with 17 bases left in between. Germline V CDR1 and CDR2: PRHDT, FYEKMQ (reference sequence). CDR3 size: 14 residues. Sequencing was performed on peripheral blood mononuclear cells. The clonotype was recovered from a person aged 18-69 years in good health. The chain links TRBV13 to TRBJ2-1; possibly TRBD2 for D (6 bases). The sequenced CDR3 bases are TGTGCCAGCAGGTCATGGCTAGCGTCCGATGAG. This gives the protein CASRSWLASDE. The CDR3 reads in full as CASRSWLASDEQFF.